This T cell receptor beta chain derives from a study of Ad26.COV2.S vaccination and SARS-CoV-2 variants. The protocol was immunoSEQ multiplex PCR, while the TCRdb copy is restricted to in-frame clones and leaves out a portion. The table records more than 300,000 clones, over 80% of them present only once. Treatment denoted: some 20 received Ad26.COV2.S at low or high dose, single or two shots; five or six received placebo; per-sample allocation not given. The investigators took samples on day 63 after the first vaccine or placebo injection. This TCR was sampled from a person between 18 and 59 years old who received the Ad26.COV2.S COVID-19 vaccine or a placebo. The specimen was peripheral blood, collected in a trial of Ad26.COV2.S vaccine versus placebo.

In DNA, the CDR3 is TGTGCCAGCAGCAGTACCCCTCCGGGACAGGGGAACGACGGCTACACCTTC. Translation gives CASSSTPPGQGNDGYTF. The chain joins TRBV21-1 to TRBJ1-2; TRBD1 was called by the table and not checked on the DNA. TRBV21-1 is classified as a pseudogene. This CDR3 spans 17 amino acids.